The present T cell receptor beta chain was sequenced within a study of tumor and adjacent non-tumor tissue in lung cancer. Study as a whole: About 4.17 million productive TCRbeta reads were obtained per sample on average.

This clonotype was seen repeatedly, ten times or more. The antigen is not known. V dropped 0 bases and J dropped 6 bases, with 9 bases sitting between them. Germline V lookup: CDR1 SGHNT, CDR2 YYREEE (reference sequence). The length of the CDR3 is 13 residues. The library came from three nested PCR rounds adapted from ARM-PCR protocols. TCRdb itself ran the multiplex PCR reads through MiXCR, one entry per CDR3 protein. This table has 70,000 to 90,000 distinct CDR3 sequences, approximately 81% appearing once. This sample's RNA came from whole unsorted tissue. More than 3 cm separated this lung sample from the edge of the tumor. Findings and caveats of the study: Shorter survival was associated with higher TCR diversity in tumors.

Sequencing input: distant non-tumor lung tissue. The V call is TRBV5-4, the J call TRBJ1-1; D is perhaps TRBD1 (5 bases). The receptor was isolated from a man in his 60s with non-small cell lung cancer. The CDR3 DNA reads TGTGCCAGCAGCTTGGCGGGGGTGGCTGAAGCTTTCTTT. This gives the protein CASSLAGVAEAFF.